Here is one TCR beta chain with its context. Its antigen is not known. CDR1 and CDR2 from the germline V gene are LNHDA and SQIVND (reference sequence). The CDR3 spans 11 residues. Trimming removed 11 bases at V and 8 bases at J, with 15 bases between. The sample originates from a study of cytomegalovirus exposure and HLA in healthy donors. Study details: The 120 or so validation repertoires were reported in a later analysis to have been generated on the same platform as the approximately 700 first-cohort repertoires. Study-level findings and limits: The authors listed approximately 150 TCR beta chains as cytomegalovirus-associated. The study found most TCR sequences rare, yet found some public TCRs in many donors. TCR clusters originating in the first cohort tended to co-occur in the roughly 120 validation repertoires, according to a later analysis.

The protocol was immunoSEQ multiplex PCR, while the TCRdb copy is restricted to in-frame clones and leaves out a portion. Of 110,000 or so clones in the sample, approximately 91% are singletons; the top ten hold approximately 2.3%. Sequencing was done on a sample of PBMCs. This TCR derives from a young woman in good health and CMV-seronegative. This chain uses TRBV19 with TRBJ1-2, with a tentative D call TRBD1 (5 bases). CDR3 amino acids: CAAGRGDGYTF. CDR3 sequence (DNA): TGTGCCGCGGGACGGGGAGACGGCTACACCTTC.